Listed below are T cell receptor beta chains from one sample, sequenced in a study of blood T cell repertoires in COVID-19. Sequencing used immunoSEQ multiplex PCR; TCRdb keeps in-frame clones, though not all of them. The sample consists of tens of thousands of clones, around 90% of them appearing once. Sequencing used peripheral blood. These receptors were taken from a human donor with active COVID-19. The donor label of this sample is uncertain. CDR3s include the opening cysteine and the closing phenylalanine or tryptophan. Fields, in order: CDR3 protein, CDR3 DNA, J gene, V gene, clone size, D gene. D genes are given only for firm matches. Size values are once, few and many counts, or a class for expanded clones, and some rows have none.

CDR3aa: CASSRGFGQADTEAFF
CDR3nt: TGCGCCAGCAGCAGAGGGTTCGGGCAGGCGGACACTGAAGCTTTCTTT
j_gene: TRBJ1-1
v_gene: TRBV5-1
abundance: NA
d_gene: NA

CDR3aa: CASSPRTGLEKLFF
CDR3nt: TGTGCCAGCTCACCACGGACAGGCCTTGAAAAACTGTTTTTT
j_gene: TRBJ1-4
v_gene: TRBV18
abundance: NA
d_gene: TRBD1

CDR3aa: CATSRDAKAGRGTF
CDR3nt: TGTGCCACCAGCAGAGATGCAAAGGCAGGGAGGGGCACCTTC
j_gene: TRBJ1-2
v_gene: TRBV15
abundance: many
d_gene: NA

CDR3aa: CASSLDRSSGNTIYF
CDR3nt: TGCGCCAGCAGCTTGGATCGGAGCTCTGGAAACACCATATATTTT
j_gene: TRBJ1-3
v_gene: TRBV5-1
abundance: NA
d_gene: NA

CDR3aa: CATSETTGSDTQYF
CDR3nt: TGTGCCACCAGTGAAACGACAGGGTCGGATACGCAGTATTTT
j_gene: TRBJ2-3
v_gene: TRBV24-1
abundance: NA
d_gene: TRBD1

CDR3aa: CASSLTGPGELFF
CDR3nt: TGTGCCAGCAGTCTAACAGGGCCCGGGGAGCTGTTTTTT
j_gene: TRBJ2-2
v_gene: TRBV6-6
abundance: few
d_gene: NA

CDR3aa: CASSVGGSGTLGTGELFF
CDR3nt: TGTGCCAGCAGCGTAGGTGGTAGCGGGACTTTGGGCACCGGGGAGCTGTTTTTT
j_gene: TRBJ2-2
v_gene: TRBV9
abundance: NA
d_gene: TRBD2

CDR3aa: CASSERGGTEAFF
CDR3nt: TGTGCCAGCAGTGAAAGAGGAGGGACTGAAGCTTTCTTT
j_gene: TRBJ1-1
v_gene: TRBV25-1
abundance: NA
d_gene: NA

CDR3aa: CASKATDSTDTQYF
CDR3nt: TGTGCCAGTAAGGCGACGGACAGTACAGATACGCAGTATTTT
j_gene: TRBJ2-3
v_gene: TRBV19
abundance: NA
d_gene: NA

CDR3aa: CASSPPGGRANEKLFF
CDR3nt: TGTGCCAGCAGCCCCCCGGGGGGCAGGGCTAATGAAAAACTGTTTTTT
j_gene: TRBJ1-4
v_gene: TRBV7-9
abundance: NA
d_gene: NA

CDR3aa: CASSGEGRAYGYTF
CDR3nt: TGTGCCAGCAGTGGGGAGGGTCGGGCGTATGGCTACACCTTC
j_gene: TRBJ1-2
v_gene: TRBV28
abundance: once
d_gene: NA

CDR3aa: CASSASTGVRSQPQHF
CDR3nt: TGTGCCAGTAGTGCCTCGACAGGGGTGCGGAGTCAGCCCCAGCATTTT
j_gene: TRBJ1-5
v_gene: TRBV19
abundance: NA
d_gene: TRBD1

CDR3aa: CASSPPGGVTTDTQYF
CDR3nt: TGCGCCAGCAGCCCTCCCGGAGGGGTCACCACAGATACGCAGTATTTT
j_gene: TRBJ2-3
v_gene: TRBV4-1
abundance: NA
d_gene: NA

CDR3aa: CATSDHREGTASGRGEQFF
CDR3nt: TGTGCCACCAGTGATCACAGGGAGGGTACGGCTAGCGGGAGGGGTGAGCAGTTCTTC
j_gene: TRBJ2-1
v_gene: TRBV24-1
abundance: NA
d_gene: TRBD2

CDR3aa: CASSERTEAFF
CDR3nt: TGTGCCAGCTCGGAGAGGACTGAAGCTTTCTTT
j_gene: TRBJ1-1
v_gene: TRBV2
abundance: NA
d_gene: NA

CDR3aa: CATSPGGTGSNYGYTF
CDR3nt: TGTGCCACCAGCCCAGGGGGGACAGGGTCTAACTATGGCTACACCTTC
j_gene: TRBJ1-2
v_gene: TRBV15
abundance: NA
d_gene: TRBD1

CDR3aa: CASSPLADTQYF
CDR3nt: TGTGCCAGCTCACCCCTCGCAGATACGCAGTATTTT
j_gene: TRBJ2-3
v_gene: TRBV18
abundance: once
d_gene: NA

CDR3aa: CARTGNPKETQYF
CDR3nt: TGTGCCAGAACAGGCAACCCCAAAGAGACCCAGTACTTC
j_gene: TRBJ2-5
v_gene: TRBV27
abundance: NA
d_gene: NA